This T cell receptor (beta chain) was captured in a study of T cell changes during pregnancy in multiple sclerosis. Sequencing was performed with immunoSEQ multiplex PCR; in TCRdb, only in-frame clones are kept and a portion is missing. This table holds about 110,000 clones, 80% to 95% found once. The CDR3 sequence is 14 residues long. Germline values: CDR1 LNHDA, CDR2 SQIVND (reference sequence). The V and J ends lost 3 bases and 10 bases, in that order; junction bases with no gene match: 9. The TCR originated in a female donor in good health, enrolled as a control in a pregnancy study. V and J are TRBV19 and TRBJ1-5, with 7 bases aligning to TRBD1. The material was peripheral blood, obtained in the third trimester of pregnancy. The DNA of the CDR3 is TGTGCCAGTAGTATGGTGAGGGGGCTAGAACCCCAGCATTTT. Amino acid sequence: CASSMVRGLEPQHF. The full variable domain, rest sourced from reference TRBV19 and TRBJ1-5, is DGGITQSPKYLFRKEGQNVTLSCEQNLNHDAMYWYRQDPGQGLRLIYYSQIVNDFQKGDIAEGYSVSREKKESFPLTVTSAQKNPTAFYLCASSMVRGLEPQHFGDGTRLSIL.